This T cell receptor (beta chain) derives from a study of cytomegalovirus exposure and HLA in healthy donors. The CDR3 covers 18 residues. CDR1 is GTSNPN and CDR2 is SVGIG in the germline V gene (reference sequence). Trimming cost V 0 bases and J 5 bases; bases outside gene matches: 16. It was with 60 Vbeta and 13 Jbeta primers that the PCR ran. Produced via immunoSEQ multiplex PCR; TCRdb's table is partial and in-frame only. The sample shows about 200,000 clones, nearly 80% of them seen only once. This clone was picked up one time. This TCR derives from a man younger than 30 in good health and CMV-seronegative. This rearrangement joins TRBV30 to TRBJ2-3, with 8 positions matching TRBD1. Sequencing was done on a sample of PBMCs. This CDR3 is CAWSVRWETGEGKDTQYF. The CDR3, as DNA: TGTGCCTGGAGTGTACGTTGGGAGACAGGGGAAGGTAAAGATACGCAGTATTTT.